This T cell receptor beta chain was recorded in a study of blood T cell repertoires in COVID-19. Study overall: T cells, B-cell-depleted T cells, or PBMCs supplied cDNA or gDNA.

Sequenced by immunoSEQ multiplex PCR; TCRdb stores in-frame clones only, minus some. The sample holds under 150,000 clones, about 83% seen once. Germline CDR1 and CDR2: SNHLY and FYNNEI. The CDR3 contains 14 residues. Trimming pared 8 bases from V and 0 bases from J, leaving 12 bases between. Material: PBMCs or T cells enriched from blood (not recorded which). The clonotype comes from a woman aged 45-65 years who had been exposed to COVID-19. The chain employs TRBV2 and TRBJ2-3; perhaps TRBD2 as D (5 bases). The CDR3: CASQRRTSTDTQYF. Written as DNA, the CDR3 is TGTGCCAGCCAAAGACGGACTAGCACAGATACGCAGTATTTT.